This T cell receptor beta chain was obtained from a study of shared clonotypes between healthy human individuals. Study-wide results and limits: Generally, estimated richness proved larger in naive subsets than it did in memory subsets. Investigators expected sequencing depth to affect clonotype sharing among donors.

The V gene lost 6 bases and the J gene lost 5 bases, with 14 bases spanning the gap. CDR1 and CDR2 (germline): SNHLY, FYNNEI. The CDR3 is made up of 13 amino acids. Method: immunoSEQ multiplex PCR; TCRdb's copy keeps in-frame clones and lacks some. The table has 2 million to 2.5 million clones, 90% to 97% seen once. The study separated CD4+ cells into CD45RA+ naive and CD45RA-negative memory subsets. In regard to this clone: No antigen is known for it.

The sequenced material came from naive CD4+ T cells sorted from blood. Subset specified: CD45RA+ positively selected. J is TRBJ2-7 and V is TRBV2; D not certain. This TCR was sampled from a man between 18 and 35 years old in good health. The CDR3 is CASSSDVQHEQYF. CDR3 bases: TGTGCCAGCAGCTCAGACGTACAGCACGAGCAGTACTTC.